This TCR beta chain was sequenced for a study of PD-L1 blockade in urothelial cancer. The repertoire was sequenced with immunoSEQ multiplex PCR; TCRdb's copy has only in-frame clones and lacks some. The sample has 100,000 or so clones, approximately 90% seen once. The V gene end was trimmed by 5 bases and the J gene end by 5 bases; junction bases not matched to a gene: 9. Germline-derived CDR1 and CDR2 are SGHTA and FQGTGA. The CDR3 runs to 15 residues. Sequenced material: PBMCs, taken around atezolizumab (anti-PD-L1) treatment. The clonotype was recovered from a woman aged 80 or older with urothelial cancer. V gene TRBV7-3 combines with J gene TRBJ2-5, with TRBD1 identical over 9 bases. CDR3 residues: CASSPDRGGWETQYF. DNA of the CDR3: TGTGCCAGCAGCCCCGACAGGGGGGGTTGGGAGACCCAGTACTTC.